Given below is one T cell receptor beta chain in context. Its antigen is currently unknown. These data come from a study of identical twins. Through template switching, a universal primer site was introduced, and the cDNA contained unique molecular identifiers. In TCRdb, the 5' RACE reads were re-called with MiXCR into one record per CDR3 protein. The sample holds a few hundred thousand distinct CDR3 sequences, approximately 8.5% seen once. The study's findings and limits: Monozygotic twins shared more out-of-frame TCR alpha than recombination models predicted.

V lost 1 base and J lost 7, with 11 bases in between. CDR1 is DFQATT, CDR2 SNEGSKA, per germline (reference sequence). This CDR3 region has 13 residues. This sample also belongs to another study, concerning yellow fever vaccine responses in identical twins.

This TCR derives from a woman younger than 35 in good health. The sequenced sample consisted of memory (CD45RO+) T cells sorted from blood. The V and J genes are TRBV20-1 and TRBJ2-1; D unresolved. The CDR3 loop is CSARGHLGNEQFF. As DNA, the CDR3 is TGCAGTGCTAGAGGACATTTGGGTAATGAGCAGTTCTTC.